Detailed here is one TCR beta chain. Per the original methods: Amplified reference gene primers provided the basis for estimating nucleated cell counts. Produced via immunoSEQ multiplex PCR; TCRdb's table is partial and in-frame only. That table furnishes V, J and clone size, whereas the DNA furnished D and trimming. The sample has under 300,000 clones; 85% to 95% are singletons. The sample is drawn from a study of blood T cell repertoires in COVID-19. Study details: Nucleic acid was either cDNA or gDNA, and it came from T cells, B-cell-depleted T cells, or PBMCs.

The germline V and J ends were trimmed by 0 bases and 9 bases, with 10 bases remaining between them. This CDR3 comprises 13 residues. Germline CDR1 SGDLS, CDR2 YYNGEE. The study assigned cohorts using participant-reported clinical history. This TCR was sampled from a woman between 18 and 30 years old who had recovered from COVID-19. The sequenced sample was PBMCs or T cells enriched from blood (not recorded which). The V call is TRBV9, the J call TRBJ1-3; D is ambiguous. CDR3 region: CASSVDSSFTIYF. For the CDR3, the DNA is TGTGCCAGCAGCGTAGACTCAAGTTTCACCATATATTTT.